This is a list of T cell receptor beta chains from one sample in a study of control samples from healthy donors and cancer patients. The data were produced by immunoSEQ multiplex PCR, yet TCRdb's version contains in-frame clones alone and is incomplete. In the table there are about 140,000 clones, roughly nine tenths of which are singletons. Sequenced input: blood. These TCRs come from a woman aged 25 to 45 in good health. Each CDR3 is given with its conserved first and last residue. A D gene is named only where the DNA matches it firmly. Only part of the rows carry a size: once, few, many, or a class if the clone is expanded.

abundance: .; j_gene: TRBJ2-1; len: 16; v_gene: TRBV21-1; d_gene: .; CDR3aa: CASSSRASSSYNEQFF; CDR3nt: TGTGCCAGCAGCTCCCGAGCATCTAGCTCCTACAATGAGCAGTTCTTC
abundance: .; j_gene: TRBJ1-1; len: 14; v_gene: TRBV19; d_gene: .; CDR3aa: CASRADGQLVEAFF; CDR3nt: TGTGCCAGTAGGGCCGACGGGCAGTTGGTTGAAGCTTTCTTT
abundance: .; j_gene: TRBJ1-4; len: 15; v_gene: TRBV30; d_gene: .; CDR3aa: CAWAPLGPKGEKLFF; CDR3nt: TGTGCCTGGGCGCCCCTTGGACCTAAGGGTGAAAAACTGTTTTTT
abundance: .; j_gene: TRBJ2-1; len: 14; v_gene: TRBV7-3; d_gene: TRBD2; CDR3aa: CASSPGLGYNEQFF; CDR3nt: TGTGCCAGCAGTCCGGGACTAGGGTACAATGAGCAGTTCTTC
abundance: .; j_gene: TRBJ2-2; len: 17; v_gene: TRBV9; d_gene: TRBD2; CDR3aa: CASSAYSAGVNTGELFF; CDR3nt: TGTGCCAGCAGCGCTTATTCAGCGGGGGTGAACACCGGGGAGCTGTTTTTT
abundance: once; j_gene: TRBJ1-5; len: 15; v_gene: TRBV2; d_gene: TRBD1; CDR3aa: CASSRDSLSNQPQHF; CDR3nt: TGTGCCAGCAGTAGGGACAGCCTTAGCAATCAGCCCCAGCATTTT
abundance: .; j_gene: TRBJ2-5; len: 14; v_gene: TRBV5-6; d_gene: .; CDR3aa: CASSLASVQETQYF; CDR3nt: TGTGCCAGCAGCTTGGCTAGCGTACAAGAGACCCAGTACTTC
abundance: once; j_gene: TRBJ2-1; len: 15; v_gene: TRBV7-7; d_gene: TRBD2; CDR3aa: CASSLLAGGANEQFF; CDR3nt: TGTGCTAGCAGCTTGCTAGCGGGAGGGGCCAATGAGCAGTTCTTC
abundance: .; j_gene: TRBJ1-1; len: 19; v_gene: TRBV18; d_gene: TRBD1; CDR3aa: CASSPGVTGGIKGDTEAFF; CDR3nt: TGTGCCAGCTCACCAGGCGTGACAGGGGGTATAAAGGGGGACACTGAAGCTTTCTTT
abundance: .; j_gene: TRBJ2-1; len: 15; v_gene: TRBV19; d_gene: TRBD1; CDR3aa: CASSMGQGTLNEQFF; CDR3nt: TGTGCCAGTAGTATGGGACAGGGGACTTTGAATGAGCAGTTCTTC
abundance: .; j_gene: TRBJ1-2; len: 13; v_gene: TRBV5-1; d_gene: .; CDR3aa: CASSLGQDDGYTF; CDR3nt: TGCGCCAGCAGCTTGGGACAAGATGATGGCTACACCTTC
abundance: .; j_gene: TRBJ1-2; len: 16; v_gene: TRBV15; d_gene: .; CDR3aa: CATSRVGSPPVDGYTF; CDR3nt: TGTGCCACCAGCAGAGTCGGGTCGCCGCCAGTTGATGGCTACACCTTC
abundance: .; j_gene: TRBJ1-1; len: 16; v_gene: TRBV27; d_gene: TRBD1; CDR3aa: CASSSDRGIMNTEAFF; CDR3nt: TGTGCCAGCAGTTCGGACAGGGGAATTATGAACACTGAAGCTTTCTTT
abundance: .; j_gene: TRBJ1-1; len: 11; v_gene: TRBV19; d_gene: .; CDR3aa: CASSTSREAFF; CDR3nt: TGTGCCAGTAGTACCTCAAGGGAAGCTTTCTTT